This paragraph reports one TCR beta chain. The entry originates in a study of CD8 T cells in Susac syndrome. TCR beta from blood CD8+ and CD4+ T cells was sequenced. cDNA came from 0.5 to 1 ug RNA primed by random hexamers. Each CDR3 protein gets one entry after TCRdb re-called the immunoSEQ multiplex PCR reads with MiXCR. The profile shows 200,000 to 250,000 distinct CDR3 sequences, approximately 95% of them singletons. Germline loops: CDR1 DFQATT, CDR2 SNEGSKA (reference sequence). V lost 6 bases to trimming and J lost 1 base, with 12 bases between them. The CDR3 has 13 residues. V usage is TRBV20-1 and J usage is TRBJ1-1; D call uncertain. This sequence was found in a human donor with multiple sclerosis. The sequenced material came from CD4+ T cells from PBMCs. This CDR3 reads CSASRLPNTEAFF. Written as DNA, the CDR3 is TGCAGTGCGAGCCGGCTCCCGAACACTGAAGCTTTCTTT.